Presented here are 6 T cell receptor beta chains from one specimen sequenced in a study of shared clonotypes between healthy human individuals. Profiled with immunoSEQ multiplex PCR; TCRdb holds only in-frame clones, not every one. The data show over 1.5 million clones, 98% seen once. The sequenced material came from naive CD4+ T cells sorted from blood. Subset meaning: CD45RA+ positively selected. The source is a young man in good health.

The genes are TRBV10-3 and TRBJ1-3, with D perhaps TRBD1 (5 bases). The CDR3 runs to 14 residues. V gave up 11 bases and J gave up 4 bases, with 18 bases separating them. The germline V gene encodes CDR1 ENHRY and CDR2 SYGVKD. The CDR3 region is CAAAPGKYGNTIYF. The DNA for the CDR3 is TGTGCCGCAGCCCCAGGGAAGTACGGAAACACCATATATTTT.

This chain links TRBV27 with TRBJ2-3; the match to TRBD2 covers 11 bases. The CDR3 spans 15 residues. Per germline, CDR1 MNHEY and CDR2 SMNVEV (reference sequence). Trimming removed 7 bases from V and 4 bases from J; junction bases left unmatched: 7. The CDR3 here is CASKLAGAISDTQYF. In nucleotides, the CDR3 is TGTGCCAGCAAACTAGCGGGAGCAATATCAGATACGCAGTATTTT.

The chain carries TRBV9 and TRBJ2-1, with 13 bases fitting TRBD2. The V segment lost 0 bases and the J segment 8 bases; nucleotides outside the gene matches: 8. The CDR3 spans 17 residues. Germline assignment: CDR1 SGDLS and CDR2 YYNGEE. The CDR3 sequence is CASSVDGLAGVKDEQFF. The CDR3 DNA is TGTGCCAGCAGCGTAGATGGACTAGCGGGAGTGAAGGATGAGCAGTTCTTC.

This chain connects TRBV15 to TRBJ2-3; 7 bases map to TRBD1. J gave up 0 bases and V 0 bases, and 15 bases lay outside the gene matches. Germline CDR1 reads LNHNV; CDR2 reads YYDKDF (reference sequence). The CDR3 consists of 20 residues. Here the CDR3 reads CATSRDQGGQLKSSTDTQYF. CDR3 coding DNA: TGTGCCACCAGCAGAGATCAAGGGGGACAGCTAAAATCTAGCACAGATACGCAGTATTTT.

CDR3 loop: CAKGQETQYF. The CDR3 nucleotides are TGTGCCAAAGGACAAGAGACCCAGTACTTC. J is TRBJ2-5 and V is TRBV15, with D unclear. V lost 10 bases and J lost 2, with 5 bases in between. CDR1 and CDR2 from the germline V gene are LNHNV and YYDKDF (reference sequence). The CDR3 contains 10 residues.

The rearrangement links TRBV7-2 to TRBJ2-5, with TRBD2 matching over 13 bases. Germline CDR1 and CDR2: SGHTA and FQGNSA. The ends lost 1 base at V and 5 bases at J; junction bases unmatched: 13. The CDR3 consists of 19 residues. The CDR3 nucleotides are TGTGCCAGCAGCTTAGTAGTCCGACTAGCGGGAGGACTGGGTGAGACCCAGTACTTC. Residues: CASSLVVRLAGGLGETQYF.